These T cell receptor beta chains were read from a single sample in a study of cytomegalovirus exposure and HLA in healthy donors. TCRdb's copy holds only in-frame clones and misses some; the assay was immunoSEQ multiplex PCR. Among over 150,000 clones, 80% were seen once, and the ten largest hold 6.5% to 8.5%. Source material: PBMCs. These receptor sequences come from a young man in good health and CMV-seropositive. The conserved cysteine and the conserved F or W are not part of the CDR3 here. The order of the fields is V gene, J gene, CDR3 protein.

TRBV5-8,TRBJ2-3,ASSSRLNPSTDTQY
TRBV19,TRBJ1-5,ASSIQNQPQH
TRBV2,TRBJ2-3,ASSVYTDTQY
TRBV4-1,TRBJ2-6,ASSPGGVSGANVLT
TRBV19,TRBJ2-2,ASSTRTGGTGELF
TRBV5-1,TRBJ2-5,ASSFTSGVQETQY
TRBV11-2,TRBJ1-6,ASSLFRTGFGNNSPLH
TRBV6-1,TRBJ1-1,ASSVTAMNTEAF
TRBV5-1,TRBJ2-1,ASSLARAYEQF
TRBV5-1,TRBJ2-2,ASSQKLAGDRGSTGELF
TRBV11-2,TRBJ2-3,ASSLRDTQY
TRBV5-6,TRBJ2-7,ASSTLRDRFYYEQY
TRBV19,TRBJ2-1,ASSTLGRGPSYNEQF
TRBV6-5,TRBJ2-7,ASSRRRVGEQY